This T cell receptor beta chain was observed in a study of T cell responses to AZD1222 COVID-19 vaccine. This CDR3 region has 14 residues. Germline V gives CDR1 SEHNR, CDR2 FQNEAQ (reference sequence). Losses at the gene ends were 5 bases for V and 10 bases for J; bases not matched to a gene: 8. Using immunoSEQ multiplex PCR, the repertoire was profiled, and TCRdb retains in-frame clones only, with some absent. The data contain tens of thousands of clones, around 88% of them singletons. The TCR sequence derives from an adult who received the AZD1222 COVID-19 vaccine. The rearrangement links TRBV7-9 to TRBJ2-2; the match to TRBD1 covers 9 bases. Sequencing was performed on peripheral blood, taken 28 days after the second AZD1222 dose. The DNA for the CDR3 is TGTGCCAGCAGCCCCGGGACAGGGATGGAGGAGCTGTTTTTT. Translated, it gives CASSPGTGMEELFF.